This T cell receptor (beta chain) is drawn from a study of blood T cell repertoires in COVID-19. About the research overall: There were acute and convalescent COVID-19 samples, and they came from the United States, Italy and Spain.

Original processing methods: Nucleated cell number was recorded as an estimate derived from reference gene primer amplification. Some clones are missing from TCRdb's copy, which holds only in-frame ones; the method was immunoSEQ multiplex PCR. The V and J calls and clone size are taken from that table; D and trimming were inferred from the DNA. The table records fewer than 200,000 clones, roughly 75% of them present only once. The V end lost 3 bases, the J end lost 4 bases, and 22 bases lay between the germline ends. Germline-derived CDR1 and CDR2 are LNHDA and SQIVND (reference sequence). This CDR3 has 17 residues.

Source material: peripheral blood. This sequence was found in a man aged 65 to 79 with active or convalescent COVID-19. The V gene is TRBV19, the J gene TRBJ2-7; TRBD1 might be the D (6 bases). The CDR3 bases are TGTGCCAGTAGTATTAGGTTCCCCGGGACACAAGGATACGAGCAGTACTTC. Translation gives CASSIRFPGTQGYEQYF.